This T cell receptor (beta chain) was profiled in a study of blood T cells in healthy people across ages (dated by TCRdb to 2015 to 2017). About the full investigation: In model experiments, template switching captured roughly one uniquely barcoded TCR beta cDNA molecule for every two T cells. For two donors (one aged 18 to 30 and one aged 80 or older), the study analyzed two additional independent replicas of 1 million unique cDNA reads from the same blood draw. Age-related changes in TCR beta repertoire diversity were measured in the study by deep sequencing normalized with unique cDNA molecular identifiers. To avoid experimental bias, donors of different ages were spread randomly across the sequencing lanes. Donors were grouped into four age groups: young (average 16 years), middle-aged (about 40), aged (about 60) and long-lived (about 90). What the study reported, not specific to this receptor: As age increased, observed TCR beta diversity per million T cells dropped in a roughly linear way, and a significant reduction was already evident by age approximately 40. Donor CMV infection status was unknown, potentially confounding age-related changes in expanded clonotypes. There was a strong correlation between observed TCR beta diversity and the percentage of naive T cells measured by flow cytometry. Bulk unsorted PBMC profiling prevented conclusive comparison of naive and antigen-experienced compartments. Compared with the aged group, the long-lived group had more naive CD4+ T cells, fewer expanded clones and increased TCR diversity, a pattern suggesting age selection. Estimates of total diversity based on one million sequenced T cells were regarded as lower bounds and as underestimates.

Per the germline V gene, MDHEN is the CDR1 and SYDVKM is the CDR2. The CDR3 starts with the cysteine, ends with the phenylalanine, and has 15 residues. Only the CDR3 region is kept as DNA, spanning 45 bases read in frame from base 1. Library method: 5' RACE. Sequencing took place on an Illumina HiSeq 2500. A second PCR of roughly 7 to 11 cycles was run with a J-beta primer mix and a sample-barcoded 5' primer. Each TCR beta cDNA molecule received a unique molecular identifier from a template-switch 5' adaptor carrying 12 random nucleotides. Each sample yielded at least 2.5 million CDR3-containing paired-end reads. All of the RNA was converted into first-strand cDNA using the Mint cDNA synthesis kit, with a TRBC-specific oligonucleotide serving as the primer. After uracil-DNA glycosylase treatment, a first 18-cycle PCR used universal primers M1SS and BC2_uni_R on all cDNA. Processing in the source paper ran as follows. Each sample was normalized by randomly selecting 1 million high-quality reads, each carrying a distinct molecular identifier. Instead of being binned into consensus sequences, reads that shared molecular identifiers were thrown out. MiTCR, with a Q25 quality threshold and the strictest error-elimination algorithm, was used for CDR3 identification, clonotype clustering and error correction. A nonparametric unseen species model with Euler transformation was used to estimate a lower bound on total TCR beta diversity. In-frame beta chains were kept once TCRdb had trimmed the public reads at Q25 with fastp and called clones with MiXCR. Rows are unified per CDR3 protein, each entry keeping the most common DNA and genes. The V and J calls come from TCRdb's annotation, not from the publication. The sample includes roughly 860,000 distinct CDR3 sequences, with 62% observed a single time. Clones ranked in the top ten supply about 30% of the sample.

Worth noting for this clonotype: Its recognized antigen is unknown. The junction and the germline gene differ at one end; a read error may be behind it.

Systemically healthy Caucasian individuals from Russia, 39 in total and aged about 6 to 90 years, were included as donors. Approximately 9 milliliters of peripheral blood were collected from each donor into EDTA-treated Vacutainer tubes. Ficoll-Paque density-gradient centrifugation was used to isolate PBMCs, with at least 6.5 million obtained per sample. Trizol reagent was used to extract total RNA from the PBMCs, yielding at least 6 micrograms per sample. Naive CD45RAhigh/CD27high T cell percentages were measured by flow cytometry on a PBMC aliquot from every donor. The sequence links TRBV28 to TRBJ1-5; the D gene is possibly TRBD1, with 5 bases matching. What was sequenced was blood. This receptor was obtained from a man in his thirties or forties in good health. The nucleotide sequence is TGTGCCAGCAGTCGCTCGGGGGGATCGGGTCAGCCCCGGCATTTT. Its product reads: CASSRSGGSGQPRHF.